Detailed here is one T cell receptor beta chain. The source of the sample is a study of blood T cell repertoires in COVID-19. Study summary: T cells, B-cell-depleted T cells, or PBMCs provided the cDNA or gDNA that served as material.

Germline V CDR1 and CDR2: KGHDR, SFDVKD. Trimming stripped 5 bases from V and 0 bases from J, with 6 bases between. CDR3 length equals 14 residues. Per the original data handling: Amplification from reference gene primers served as the basis for estimated nucleated cell counts. Only in-frame clones appear in the TCRdb table, and some are missing; sequencing was by immunoSEQ multiplex PCR. V and J calls and clone size are given by that table; D and trimming were obtained from the DNA. Here the sample spans more than 60,000 clones, 86% being singletons. The clonotype comes from a man older than 75 with COVID-19, enrolled during active disease. The genes are TRBV24-1 and TRBJ2-2, with D unresolved. The sample taken for sequencing was peripheral blood. In DNA, the CDR3 is TGTGCCACCAGTGTCCAGTCGAACACCGGGGAGCTGTTTTTT. This translates into CATSVQSNTGELFF.